The rows below give T cell receptor beta chains drawn from one sample of a study of blood T cell repertoires in COVID-19. Sequencing was performed with immunoSEQ multiplex PCR; in TCRdb, only in-frame clones are kept and a portion is missing. Of 150,000 to 200,000 clones detected, about 88% appear once; the ten largest clones hold roughly a sixth. The sequenced sample was peripheral blood. Receptor source: a man between 60 and 75 years old with active or convalescent COVID-19. Both conserved end residues are part of each CDR3. D genes are given only for firm matches. Some rows have no size entry. The others give once, few or many, or a class for an expanded clone.

v_gene	d_gene	abundance	j_gene	len	CDR3aa	CDR3nt
TRBV29-1	TRBD1	.	TRBJ1-5	14	CSVSDRTGNQPQHF	TGCAGCGTTTCGGACAGGACCGGCAATCAGCCCCAGCATTTT
TRBV30	.	.	TRBJ2-4	12	CAWSLSGDIQYF	TGTGCCTGGAGTTTGTCAGGGGACATTCAGTACTTC
TRBV2	.	.	TRBJ2-3	15	CASSERRGKVDTQYF	TGTGCCAGCAGTGAAAGAAGGGGCAAGGTAGATACGCAGTATTTT
TRBV3-1/TRBV3-2	.	.	TRBJ1-2	16	CASSQGEGGAGYGYTF	TGTGCCAGCAGCCAAGGGGAGGGGGGCGCTGGCTATGGCTACACCTTC
TRBV5-5	TRBD1	once	TRBJ1-2	16	CASSLDLRDSGTGYTF	TGTGCCAGCAGCTTGGACCTAAGGGACAGTGGAACGGGCTACACCTTC
TRBV12-1	.	few	TRBJ2-7	15	CASSPSLAGVYEQYF	TGTGCCAGCAGCCCCTCCTTAGCGGGAGTATACGAGCAGTACTTC
TRBV3-1/TRBV3-2	.	.	TRBJ1-4	15	CASSQQRPGYEKLFF	TGTGCCAGCAGCCAACAGCGCCCCGGTTATGAAAAACTGTTTTTT
TRBV6-5	TRBD1	.	TRBJ1-4	15	CASSYGGQGNEKLFF	TGTGCCAGCAGTTATGGGGGACAGGGGAATGAAAAACTGTTTTTT
TRBV5-1	TRBD2	.	TRBJ2-5	15	CASSFSGGEQETQYF	TGCGCCAGCAGCTTCTCCGGGGGGGAACAAGAGACCCAGTACTTC
TRBV2	.	.	TRBJ2-6	15	CASSVKGSGANVLTF	TGTGCCAGCAGCGTGAAGGGGTCTGGGGCCAACGTCCTGACTTTC
TRBV27	TRBD1	once	TRBJ1-1	14	CASSLRQGVTEAFF	TGTGCCAGCAGTTTAAGACAGGGGGTAACTGAAGCTTTCTTT
TRBV7-2	.	.	TRBJ2-1	11	CASSLGLVGFF	TGTGCCAGCAGCTTAGGCCTAGTCGGGTTCTTC
TRBV7-9	.	once	TRBJ2-3	16	CASSLVAGAHTDTQYF	TGTGCCAGCAGCTTAGTCGCGGGGGCCCACACAGATACGCAGTATTTT
TRBV11-2	.	once	TRBJ1-2	16	CASSLTGTGLAYGYTF	TGTGCCAGCAGCCTTACTGGTACAGGGTTGGCCTATGGCTACACCTTC
TRBV27	.	.	TRBJ1-4	15	CASSLGGATNEKLFF	TGTGCCAGCAGTTTAGGGGGGGCAACTAATGAAAAACTGTTTTTT
TRBV19	TRBD1	.	TRBJ2-7	14	CASKATGTSYEQYF	TGTGCCAGTAAAGCGACAGGGACGTCCTACGAGCAGTACTTC